These 23 T cell receptor beta chains share one sample of origin, sequenced in a study of blood T cell repertoires in COVID-19. Produced via immunoSEQ multiplex PCR; TCRdb's table is partial and in-frame only. The sample contains about 270,000 clones, 80% to 90% of which appear only once. Sequencing used peripheral blood. These TCRs come from a woman aged 50 to 65 who had recovered from COVID-19.

Only one count was recorded for this clone. This chain links TRBV9 with TRBJ2-1; 7 nucleotides agree with TRBD1. CDR3 size: 15 residues. Per the germline V gene, CDR1 is SGDLS and CDR2 is YYNGEE. The J segment lost 3 bases and the V segment lost 3 bases, leaving 6 bases of the junction unmatched. The CDR3 here is CASSATGDLYNEQFF. In nucleotides, the CDR3 is TGTGCCAGCAGCGCTACAGGGGACCTCTACAATGAGCAGTTCTTC.

The V call is TRBV2, the J call TRBJ1-1; possible D gene TRBD1, 6 bases. CDR3 size: 14 residues. The V gene lost 11 bases and the J gene lost 4 bases, with 20 bases spanning the gap. Germline CDR1 is SNHLY and CDR2 is FYNNEI. The CDR3 here is CAGTAGGRGTEAFF. CDR3 sequence (DNA): TGTGCCGGGACGGCGGGGGGCCGGGGCACTGAAGCTTTCTTT.

The chain has TRBV2 and TRBJ1-4; the D gene is possibly TRBD1 (6 bases). The CDR3 sequence is 15 residues long. CDR1 and CDR2 from the germline V gene are SNHLY and FYNNEI. The V and J ends lost 7 bases and 3 bases respectively, with 15 bases between them. The CDR3: CASKQAGAANEKLFF. For the CDR3, the DNA is TGTGCCAGCAAACAGGCGGGGGCAGCTAATGAAAAACTGTTTTTT.

The chain is built from TRBV6-2 or TRBV6-3 and TRBJ1-2, with D unresolved. Germline CDR1 is MNHEY and CDR2 is SVGEGT. V gave up 2 bases and J gave up 3 bases, with 4 bases separating them. The CDR3 is made up of 12 amino acids. The CDR3 reads CASSYGYYGYTF. CDR3 nucleotide sequence: TGTGCCAGCAGTTACGGCTACTATGGCTACACCTTC.

Worth noting for this clone: The identical CDR3 is also encoded by other nucleotide sequences in the sample. The CDR3 DNA reads as TGTGCCAGCAGCCCCAGGGGGTACGAGCAGTACTTC. It encodes CASSPRGYEQYF. This chain joins TRBV7-2 and TRBJ2-7, with 7 positions matching TRBD1. Germline V gene lookup returns CDR1 SGHTA and CDR2 FQGNSA. Germline trimming cut 5 bases from V and 4 bases from J; bases unmatched to any gene: 2. The CDR3 length is 12 residues.

This clone was found a few times. The chain links TRBV6-2 or TRBV6-3 to TRBJ2-1; TRBD2 matches at 7 bases. Germline assignment: CDR1 MNHEY and CDR2 SVGEGT. Trimming took 1 base from V and 5 from J; bases not matched to a gene: 17. The CDR3 has 19 residues. The CDR3 reads CASSYWTSRSSGLHNEQFF. The CDR3 bases are TGTGCCAGCAGTTACTGGACTAGTCGGTCGTCAGGGCTTCACAATGAGCAGTTCTTC.

V and J are TRBV28 and TRBJ2-2; D possibly corresponds to TRBD1 (6 bases). There are 18 residues in the CDR3. The V end lost 4 bases, the J end lost 2 bases, and 20 bases lay between the germline ends. CDR1 MDHEN and CDR2 SYDVKM come from the germline V gene. CDR3 sequence: CASSYPLSGQINTGELFF. CDR3 DNA sequence: TGTGCCAGCAGTTACCCACTCTCGGGACAAATTAACACCGGGGAGCTGTTTTTT.

The chain combines TRBV28 with TRBJ2-4; TRBD2 matches 8 bases. V was pared by 3 bases and J by 2 bases, with 3 bases of the junction left unmatched. Germline lookup yields CDR1 MDHEN and CDR2 SYDVKM. CDR3 size: 15 residues. In nucleotides, the CDR3 is TGTGCCAGCAGTTTTAGACTAGCGTCCAAAAACATTCAGTACTTC. Protein product: CASSFRLASKNIQYF.

The table lists this clone with a few counts. This chain links TRBV6-5 with TRBJ2-5; 8 nucleotides align to TRBD1. Germline V lookup: CDR1 MNHEY, CDR2 SVGAGI. The CDR3 length is 15 residues. Germline trimming cut 8 bases from V and 5 bases from J; bases unmatched to any gene: 13. As DNA, the CDR3 is TGTGCCAGCCTGAGGAGGACAGGGAGTAAGGAGACCCAGTACTTC. Translation gives CASLRRTGSKETQYF.

The V call is TRBV4-3, the J call TRBJ1-2, with D unclear. In germline, CDR1 is LGHNA, CDR2 YSLEER. The CDR3 is 14 amino acids. Trimming stripped 0 bases from V and 1 base from J, with 6 bases between. The CDR3 loop is CASSQELINYGYTF. In nucleotides, the CDR3 is TGCGCCAGCAGCCAAGAACTCATTAACTATGGCTACACCTTC.

The V gene is TRBV12-3 or TRBV12-4, the J gene TRBJ2-1, with D perhaps TRBD2 (5 bases). With 1 base removed from V and 10 bases from J, the gap between germline ends came to 11 bases. CDR3 size: 13 residues. The DNA of the CDR3 is TGTGCCAGCAGTTTAGGGCCCCCGGGAGAGCAGTTCTTC. Translated: CASSLGPPGEQFF.

The chain is built from TRBV14 and TRBJ1-3; TRBD1 might be the D (5 bases). The CDR3 length is 16 residues. Trimming shortened V by 5 bases and J by 0 bases, and 14 bases separated the two germline ends. CDR1 is SGHDN and CDR2 is FVKESK in the germline V gene. The CDR3 coding sequence is TGTGCCAGCAGCATATTCCAGGGCCTCTCTGGAAACACCATATATTTT. Residues: CASSIFQGLSGNTIYF.

The gene calls are TRBV6-5 and TRBJ1-2; tentative D call: TRBD1 (6 bases). CDR3 length: 13 residues. Germline CDR1 and CDR2: MNHEY and SVGAGI. Trimming removed 0 bases at V and 8 bases at J, with 10 bases between. The chain's CDR3 is CASSYSGARGYTF. CDR3 DNA sequence: TGTGCCAGCAGTTACTCGGGGGCCCGGGGCTACACCTTC.

This clone was recorded once. The rearrangement links TRBV28 to TRBJ1-2; D might be TRBD1 (5 bases). Per the germline V gene, CDR1 is MDHEN and CDR2 is SYDVKM. The CDR3 consists of 14 residues. Trimming left V 6 bases short and J 7 bases short, with 18 bases between. As DNA, the CDR3 is TGTGCCAGCAGGGAGGGACGCATTTGGGGTGGCTACACCTTC. Translated: CASREGRIWGGYTF.

The CDR3 protein is CAISEADRVTGNEQFF. Written as DNA, the CDR3 is TGTGCCATCAGTGAGGCGGACAGGGTGACCGGCAATGAGCAGTTCTTC. This chain connects TRBV10-3 to TRBJ2-1, with TRBD1 matching 8 bases. The V segment lost 2 bases and the J segment 6 bases; nucleotides outside the gene matches: 9. The CDR3 has 16 residues. Germline CDR1 ENHRY, CDR2 SYGVKD.

This clone was seen a handful of times. The chain carries TRBV18 and TRBJ1-2; D gene uncertain. The ends were cut back, 2 bases at V and 6 bases at J, with 13 bases in the middle. The CDR3 extends over 14 amino acids. Per the germline V gene, CDR1 is KGHSH and CDR2 is LQKENI. CDR3 bases: TGTGCCAGCTCACCATCTTCGGGGTACGATGGCTACACCTTC. Translating it yields CASSPSSGYDGYTF.

The CDR3 reads CASSQVPGSNSPLHF. DNA of the CDR3: TGTGCCAGCAGCCAAGTCCCGGGATCCAATTCACCCCTCCACTTT. This chain uses TRBV3-1 (or the pseudogene TRBV3-2) with TRBJ1-6; D uncertain. Trimming left V 1 base short and J 7 bases short, with 11 bases between. Per the germline V gene, CDR1 is LGHDT and CDR2 is YNNKEL (reference sequence). This CDR3 has 15 amino acids.

This clone occurred once. This chain joins TRBV3-1 (or the pseudogene TRBV3-2) and TRBJ2-7; TRBD2 aligns across 9 bases. The CDR3 loop spans 15 amino acids. V shed 1 base and J 2 bases; nucleotides not matched to a gene: 3. Germline CDR1 and CDR2: LGHDT and YNNKEL (reference sequence). CDR3 sequence reads: CASSQGAGGPYEQYF. DNA for the CDR3: TGTGCCAGCAGCCAAGGAGCGGGAGGACCCTACGAGCAGTACTTC.

The chain employs TRBV7-2 and TRBJ1-2; D might be TRBD1 (6 bases). The germline CDR1 and CDR2 sequences are SGHTA and FQGNSA. The CDR3 has 14 residues. V dropped 3 bases and J dropped 7 bases, with 15 bases sitting between them. CDR3 region: CASSFLQGLGGYTF. The CDR3 nucleotides read TGTGCCAGCAGCTTCCTACAGGGCTTGGGTGGCTACACCTTC.

The chain links TRBV5-8 to TRBJ1-5; the match to TRBD1 covers 10 bases. CDR3 length: 16 residues. Trimming took 0 bases from V and 7 from J; bases not matched to a gene: 7. The germline V gene encodes CDR1 SGHTS and CDR2 YDEGEE. The DNA of the CDR3 is TGTGCCAGCAGCTTGGGACAGGGGGCGTTGGGGCAGCCCCAGCATTTT. Translated, it gives CASSLGQGALGQPQHF.

This sequence joins TRBV19 and TRBJ2-4; TRBD1 aligns across 7 bases. The CDR3 runs to 16 residues. Trimming at V came to 6 bases and at J to 0 bases, leaving 8 bases not matched to a gene. The germline V gene has CDR1 LNHDA and CDR2 SQIVND (reference sequence). DNA for the CDR3: TGTGCCAGTAGCAGGACAGGCGCTCTAGCCAAAAACATTCAGTACTTC. Its protein product is CASSRTGALAKNIQYF.

V is TRBV19 and J is TRBJ1-1; TRBD1 agrees at 9 bases. This CDR3 is built from 15 residues. With 6 bases clipped from V and 5 bases from J, the junction kept 10 bases outside the gene matches. Germline-derived CDR1 and CDR2 are LNHDA and SQIVND (reference sequence). CDR3 bases: TGTGCCAGTAGCCCAGGGACAGGGTTGTGGACTGAAGCTTTCTTT. Translation gives CASSPGTGLWTEAFF.

V and J are TRBV7-2 and TRBJ2-1; a possible D gene is TRBD2 (6 bases). The germline CDR1 and CDR2 sequences are SGHTA and FQGNSA. Trimming left V 5 bases short and J 7 bases short, with 15 bases between. The CDR3 loop spans 14 amino acids. The CDR3: CASSPGLGRNEQFF. The DNA for the CDR3 is TGTGCCAGCAGCCCGGGACTGGGACGAAATGAGCAGTTCTTC.